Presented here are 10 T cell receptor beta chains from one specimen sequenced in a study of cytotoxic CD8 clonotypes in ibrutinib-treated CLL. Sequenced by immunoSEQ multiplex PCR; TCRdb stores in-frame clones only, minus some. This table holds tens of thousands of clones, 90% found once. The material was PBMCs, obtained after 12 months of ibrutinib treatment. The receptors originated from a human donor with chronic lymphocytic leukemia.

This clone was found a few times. The CDR3 spells CASSFPGRNYEQYF. The CDR3 nucleotides are TGTGCCAGCAGTTTCCCAGGGCGCAACTACGAGCAGTACTTC. The rearrangement uses TRBV28 and TRBJ2-7; D is perhaps TRBD1 (5 bases). Trimming took off 3 bases at V and 3 bases at J, with 12 bases between the two ends. Germline loops: CDR1 MDHEN, CDR2 SYDVKM. The CDR3 sequence is 14 residues long.

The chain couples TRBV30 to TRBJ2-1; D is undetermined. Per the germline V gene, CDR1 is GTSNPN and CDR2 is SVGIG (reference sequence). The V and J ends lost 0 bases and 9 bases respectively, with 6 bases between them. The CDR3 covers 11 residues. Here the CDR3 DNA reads TGTGCCTGGAGTGTACGCTTTGAGCAGTTCTTC. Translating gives CAWSVRFEQFF. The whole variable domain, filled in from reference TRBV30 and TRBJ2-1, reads SQTIHQWPATLVQPVGSPLSLECTVEGTSNPNLYWYRQAAGRGLQLLFYSVGIGQISSEVPQNLSASRPQDRQFILSSKKLLLSDSGFYLCAWSVRFEQFFGPGTRLTVL.

CDR3 in DNA: TGTGCCAGCTCACCACCTGCCCTCCCCTCCGGTGGCTACACCTTC. Amino acid sequence: CASSPPALPSGGYTF. This chain connects TRBV18 to TRBJ1-2; D is unresolved. Per the germline V gene, CDR1 is KGHSH and CDR2 is LQKENI. This CDR3 spans 15 amino acids. V gave up 0 bases and J gave up 7 bases, with 15 bases separating them. Filled out from reference TRBV18 and TRBJ1-2, the complete variable domain reads NAGVMQNPRHLVRRRGQEARLRCSPMKGHSHVYWYRQLPEEGLKFMVYLQKENIIDESGMPKERFSAEFPKEGPSILRIQQVVRGDSAAYFCASSPPALPSGGYTFGSGTRLTVV.

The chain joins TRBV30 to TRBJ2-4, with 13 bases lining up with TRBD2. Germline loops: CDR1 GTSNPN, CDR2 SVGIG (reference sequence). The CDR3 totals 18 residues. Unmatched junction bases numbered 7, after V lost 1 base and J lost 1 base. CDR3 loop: CAWSARTSGSFAKNIQYF. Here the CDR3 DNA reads TGTGCCTGGAGTGCCCGGACTAGCGGGAGTTTTGCCAAAAACATTCAGTACTTC.

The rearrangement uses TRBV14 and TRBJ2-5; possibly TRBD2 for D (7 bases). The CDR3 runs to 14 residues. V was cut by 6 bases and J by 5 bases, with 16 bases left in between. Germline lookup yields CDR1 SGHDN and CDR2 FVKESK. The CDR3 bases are TGTGCCAGCAGGATGATTGGGGGGGCGGAGACCCAGTACTTC. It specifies CASRMIGGAETQYF.

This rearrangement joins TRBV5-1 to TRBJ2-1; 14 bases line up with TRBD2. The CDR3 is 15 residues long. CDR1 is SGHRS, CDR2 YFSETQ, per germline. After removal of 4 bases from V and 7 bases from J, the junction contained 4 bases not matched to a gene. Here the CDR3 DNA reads TGCGCCAGCAGCGTCGGGACTAGCGGGAGTAATGAGCAGTTCTTC. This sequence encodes CASSVGTSGSNEQFF.

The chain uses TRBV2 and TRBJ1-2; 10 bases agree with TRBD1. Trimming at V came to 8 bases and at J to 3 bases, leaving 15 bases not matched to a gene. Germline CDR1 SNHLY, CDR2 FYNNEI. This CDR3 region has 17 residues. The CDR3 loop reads CASLEIRTGGRHYGYTF. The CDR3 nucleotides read TGTGCCAGCCTCGAGATAAGGACAGGGGGACGGCACTATGGCTACACCTTC. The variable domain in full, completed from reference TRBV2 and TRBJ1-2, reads EPEVTQTPSHQVTQMGQEVILRCVPISNHLYFYWYRQILGQKVEFLVSFYNNEISEKSEIFDDQFSVERPDGSNFTLKIRSTKLEDSAMYFCASLEIRTGGRHYGYTFGSGTRLTVV.

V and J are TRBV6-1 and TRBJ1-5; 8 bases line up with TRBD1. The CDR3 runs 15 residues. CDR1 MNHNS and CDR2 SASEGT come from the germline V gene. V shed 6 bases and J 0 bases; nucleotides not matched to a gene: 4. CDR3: CASSKQGDSNQPQHF. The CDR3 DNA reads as TGTGCCAGCAGCAAACAGGGGGATAGCAATCAGCCCCAGCATTTT.

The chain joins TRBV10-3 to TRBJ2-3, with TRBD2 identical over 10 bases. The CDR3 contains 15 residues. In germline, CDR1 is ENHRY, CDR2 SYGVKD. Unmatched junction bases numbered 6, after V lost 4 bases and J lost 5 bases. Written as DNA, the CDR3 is TGTGCCATCAGTGGGAAGGGGACTAGCGAAGATACGCAGTATTTT. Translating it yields CAISGKGTSEDTQYF.

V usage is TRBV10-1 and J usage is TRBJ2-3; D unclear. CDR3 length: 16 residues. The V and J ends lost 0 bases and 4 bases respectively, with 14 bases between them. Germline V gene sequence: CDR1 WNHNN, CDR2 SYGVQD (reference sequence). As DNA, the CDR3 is TGCGCCAGCAGTGAGTCTAAGCAGAGTGGGCCAGATACGCAGTATTTT. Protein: CASSESKQSGPDTQYF.